Presented here are 32 T cell receptor beta chains from one specimen sequenced in a study of cytomegalovirus exposure and HLA in healthy donors. Vbeta (60) and Jbeta (13) primers were used in the PCR. Assay: immunoSEQ multiplex PCR; the TCRdb copy retains only in-frame clones and omits some. The table includes roughly 130,000 clones, approximately 91% detected once. Sequencing was done on a sample of PBMCs. The receptors were sampled from a woman in her thirties or forties in good health and CMV-seronegative.

The chain couples TRBV6-1 to TRBJ1-2, with no clear D. CDR3 length equals 17 residues. The V gene lost 4 bases and the J gene lost 3 bases, with 21 bases spanning the gap. In germline, CDR1 is MNHNS, CDR2 SASEGT. DNA of the CDR3: TGTGCCAGCAGTGGTTGGGCGCGGGAGGGTGGGGACTATGGCTACACCTTC. This codes for CASSGWAREGGDYGYTF.

The J gene is TRBJ1-2, the V gene TRBV30; tentatively, D is TRBD1 (6 bases). The CDR3 is 15 amino acids. The V end lost 2 bases, the J end lost 3 bases, and 16 bases lay between the germline ends. Germline CDR1 is GTSNPN and CDR2 is SVGIG (reference sequence). Here the CDR3 DNA reads TGTGCCTGGAGTCCGACGCCAGGGGAGTACTATGGCTACACCTTC. Residues: CAWSPTPGEYYGYTF.

V is TRBV28 and J is TRBJ1-6; possible D gene TRBD1, 6 bases. Germline V gives CDR1 MDHEN, CDR2 SYDVKM. The CDR3 loop spans 15 amino acids. The V and J ends lost 5 bases and 10 bases respectively, with 18 bases between them. The CDR3 region is CASSGWEGGQSPLHF. The CDR3 coding sequence is TGTGCCAGCAGTGGATGGGAGGGGGGACAATCACCCCTCCACTTT.

The CDR3 here is CASSLVNGANYGYTF. CDR3 coding DNA: TGTGCCAGCAGCTTAGTAAACGGAGCTAACTATGGCTACACCTTC. The V and J genes are TRBV11-2 and TRBJ1-2; D is unclear. V was pared by 1 base and J by 0 bases, with 9 bases between. Germline V gene lookup returns CDR1 SGHAT and CDR2 FQNNGV. The CDR3 runs to 15 residues.

J is TRBJ2-7 and V is TRBV2, with TRBD2 as a possible D gene (6 bases). CDR1 and CDR2 (germline): SNHLY, FYNNEI. The V end lost 6 bases, the J end lost 2 bases, and 14 bases lay between the germline ends. This CDR3 has 14 amino acids. The CDR3 coding sequence is TGTGCCAGCAGCCGCGGACTACCCCCCTACGAGCAGTACTTC. This encodes CASSRGLPPYEQYF.

V usage is TRBV6-5 and J usage is TRBJ2-5, with 7 bases aligning to TRBD2. CDR1 MNHEY and CDR2 SVGAGI come from the germline V gene. V shed 7 bases, J shed 5 bases, and the junction held 13 bases outside the gene matches. CDR3 size: 15 residues. CDR3 bases: TGTGCCAGCATCGGAGCGGGGATGATCTGGGAGACCCAGTACTTC. Amino acids: CASIGAGMIWETQYF.

The chain combines TRBV2 with TRBJ2-3; D may be TRBD1 (5 bases). CDR3 size: 19 residues. Germline CDR1 and CDR2: SNHLY and FYNNEI. Between the trimmed V and J ends, which lost 4 bases and 2 bases, there was a span of 25 bases. CDR3 nucleotides: TGTGCCAGCAGTGTCCCCGTCCTCAGAACGTTGGGGCACACAGATACGCAGTATTTT. Translation gives CASSVPVLRTLGHTDTQYF.

The chain joins TRBV19 to TRBJ2-3, with 8 bases identical to TRBD1. CDR1 and CDR2 from the germline V gene are LNHDA and SQIVND (reference sequence). CDR3 length: 16 residues. V gave up 3 bases and J gave up 0 bases; unmatched junction bases: 5. In DNA, the CDR3 is TGTGCCAGTAGTATGCCGCAGGGGGCAAGCACAGATACGCAGTATTTT. It codes for CASSMPQGASTDTQYF.

The rearrangement uses TRBV5-1 and TRBJ2-5, with no clear D. The V gene's germline CDR1 is SGHRS and CDR2 YFSETQ. There are 14 residues in the CDR3. Trimming removed 0 bases at V and 10 bases at J, with 16 bases between. This CDR3 reads CASSLDSRLKDQYF. In DNA form, the CDR3 reads TGCGCCAGCAGCTTGGACAGCAGGCTCAAGGACCAGTACTTC.

The J gene is TRBJ2-7, the V gene TRBV5-4; tentative D call: TRBD1 (6 bases). The V end lost 4 bases, the J end lost 2 bases, and 13 bases lay between the germline ends. Looked up from germline, CDR1 is SGHNT and CDR2 is YYREEE (reference sequence). The CDR3 loop spans 14 amino acids. CDR3 in DNA: TGTGCCAGCAGCCCTCGGACAGATCCCTACGAGCAGTACTTC. This translates into CASSPRTDPYEQYF. Full variable domain (missing parts from reference TRBV5-4 and TRBJ2-7): ETGVTQSPTHLIKTRGQQVTLRCSSQSGHNTVSWYQQALGQGPQFIFQYYREEENGRGNFPPRFSGLQFPNYSSELNVNALELDDSALYLCASSPRTDPYEQYFGPGTRLTVT.

This rearrangement joins TRBV6-5 to TRBJ2-5; D is uncertain. V was clipped by 2 bases and J by 3 bases, with 7 bases between them. There are 13 residues in the CDR3. Germline loops: CDR1 MNHEY, CDR2 SVGAGI. CDR3 protein: CASSYLVKETQYF. The CDR3, as DNA: TGTGCCAGCAGTTACCTAGTGAAAGAGACCCAGTACTTC.

V is TRBV7-2 and J is TRBJ2-2; 14 positions match TRBD2. The CDR3 totals 19 residues. V lost 0 bases, J lost 6 bases, and 9 bases stayed unmatched. Germline CDR1 reads SGHTA; CDR2 reads FQGNSA. This chain's CDR3 is CASSLAIGTSGSAAGELFF. The CDR3 DNA reads TGTGCCAGCAGCTTAGCAATTGGGACTAGCGGGAGTGCGGCCGGGGAGCTGTTTTTT.

The V call is TRBV5-4, the J call TRBJ2-1; D ambiguous. CDR1 is SGHNT and CDR2 is YYREEE in the germline V gene (reference sequence). CDR3 length equals 12 residues. V was shortened by 2 bases and J by 9 bases, with 9 bases between the two germline ends. CDR3 nucleotides: TGTGCCAGCAGCTTCTCCCCCTTTGAGCAGTTCTTC. It encodes CASSFSPFEQFF.

The chain joins TRBV7-6 to TRBJ2-4; the match to TRBD2 covers 8 bases. After removal of 5 bases from V and 1 base from J, the junction contained 10 bases not matched to a gene. The CDR3 totals 17 residues. CDR1 SGHVS and CDR2 FNYEAQ come from the germline V gene. CDR3 region: CASSPFFGGEAKNIQYF. CDR3 DNA: TGTGCCAGCAGCCCTTTCTTCGGGGGGGAGGCCAAAAACATTCAGTACTTC.

CDR3: CASSQGLAKNIQYF. For the CDR3, the DNA is TGTGCCAGCAGTCAGGGACTAGCCAAAAACATTCAGTACTTC. This chain uses TRBV11-1 with TRBJ2-4, with D possibly TRBD2 on 6 matching bases. Germline CDR1 is SGHAT and CDR2 is FQDESV (reference sequence). The CDR3 loop spans 14 amino acids. Trimming shortened V by 6 bases and J by 0 bases, and 9 bases separated the two germline ends.

The chain is built from TRBV9 and TRBJ1-2; TRBD1 aligns across 8 bases. The CDR3 has 14 residues. V was clipped by 0 bases and J by 8 bases; unmatched bases: 6. In germline, CDR1 is SGDLS, CDR2 YYNGEE. CDR3 in amino acids: CASSVAPTGEGYTF. The CDR3 region has the DNA TGTGCCAGCAGCGTAGCCCCGACAGGGGAAGGCTACACCTTC.

The V and J genes are TRBV19 and TRBJ2-7; 7 bases align to TRBD2. CDR1 and CDR2 (germline): LNHDA, SQIVND (reference sequence). The ends lost 5 bases at V and 3 bases at J; junction bases unmatched: 19. This CDR3 region has 18 residues. The CDR3 nucleotides read TGTGCCAGTAGTCGTGTTGGGGCCGGGCTAGCGGAGAACTACGAGCAGTACTTC. Translating gives CASSRVGAGLAENYEQYF.

V gene TRBV6-5 combines with J gene TRBJ1-2; the D gene is possibly TRBD1 (6 bases). With 5 bases removed from V and 2 bases from J, the gap between germline ends came to 15 bases. CDR1 is MNHEY and CDR2 is SVGAGI in the germline V gene. The CDR3 sequence is 15 residues long. The CDR3 region has the DNA TGTGCCAGCAGTCTGGGGGCGCCCTCAAACTATGGCTACACCTTC. As protein: CASSLGAPSNYGYTF.

This chain connects TRBV5-1 to TRBJ2-1; 8 bases are shared with TRBD2. J was trimmed by 4 bases and V by 0 bases; bases with no gene match: 6. Per the germline V gene, CDR1 is SGHRS and CDR2 is YFSETQ. The CDR3 totals 16 residues. CDR3 region: CASSLDTSGSYNEQFF. CDR3 DNA: TGCGCCAGCAGCTTGGACACTAGCGGATCTTACAATGAGCAGTTCTTC.

This chain links TRBV29-1 with TRBJ1-4; 7 bases agree with TRBD1. The CDR3 totals 17 residues. CDR1 and CDR2 (germline): SQVTM, ANQGSEA. The junction had 11 bases not matched to a gene; V was cut back by 4 bases and J by 0 bases. The CDR3 loop reads CSVVTGTVLATNEKLFF. CDR3 DNA: TGCAGCGTTGTTACCGGGACAGTCCTTGCAACTAATGAAAAACTGTTTTTT.

The genes are TRBV6-1 and TRBJ2-3, with 7 bases matching TRBD2. Germline loops: CDR1 MNHNS, CDR2 SASEGT. This CDR3 contains 13 residues. V was clipped by 5 bases and J by 3 bases; unmatched bases: 2. In DNA form, the CDR3 reads TGTGCCAGCAGTCCGCGGGGGACAGATACGCAGTATTTT. Translated: CASSPRGTDTQYF.

The chain is built from TRBV6-6 and TRBJ1-5, with D perhaps matching TRBD1 (6 bases). Germline V CDR1 and CDR2: MNHNY, SVGAGI (reference sequence). With 6 bases removed from V and 2 bases from J, the gap between germline ends came to 14 bases. The length of the CDR3 is 15 residues. The CDR3 loop is CASREGGEGNQPQHF. The CDR3 DNA follows: TGTGCCAGCAGGGAGGGGGGGGAAGGCAATCAGCCCCAGCATTTT.

The V call is TRBV29-1, the J call TRBJ2-1; D unclear. V was cut by 3 bases and J by 2 bases, with 2 bases left in between. Germline V gives CDR1 SQVTM, CDR2 ANQGSEA. The CDR3 extends over 11 amino acids. The CDR3 spells CSVDTYNEQFF. The CDR3 DNA follows: TGCAGCGTTGATACCTACAATGAGCAGTTCTTC.

V is TRBV10-2 and J is TRBJ2-3; TRBD2 is a possible D gene (6 bases). Per the germline V gene, CDR1 is WSHSY and CDR2 is SAAADI. The CDR3 extends over 14 amino acids. The V gene lost 0 bases and the J gene lost 5 bases, with 9 bases spanning the gap. Written as DNA, the CDR3 is TGCGCCAGCAGTGAGTCATCGCGGGGAGATACGCAGTATTTT. Protein product: CASSESSRGDTQYF.

The chain carries TRBV28 and TRBJ2-7; TRBD2 matches 7 bases. Unmatched junction bases numbered 9, after V lost 4 bases and J lost 3 bases. This CDR3 comprises 15 residues. Looked up from germline, CDR1 is MDHEN and CDR2 is SYDVKM. CDR3 region: CASSSPGGGNYEQYF. DNA for the CDR3: TGTGCCAGCAGTTCACCGGGGGGTGGGAACTACGAGCAGTACTTC.

The chain links TRBV30 to TRBJ1-2, with 8 positions matching TRBD1. V lost 1 base and J lost 8; bases outside the gene matches: 0. Per the germline V gene, CDR1 is GTSNPN and CDR2 is SVGIG (reference sequence). The CDR3 covers 11 residues. As DNA, the CDR3 is TGTGCCTGGAGTGGGACAGGGGGCTACACCTTC. It codes for CAWSGTGGYTF.

The rearrangement uses TRBV29-1 and TRBJ2-2; 15 bases fit TRBD2. The CDR3 spans 13 residues. CDR1 is SQVTM and CDR2 is ANQGSEA in the germline V gene. Trimming cost V 6 bases and J 14 bases; bases outside gene matches: 7. The CDR3 DNA sequence: TGCAGCGTGGGGACTAGCGGGAGGAGGGGACTGTTTTTT. Its translation is CSVGTSGRRGLFF.

V gene TRBV6-5 combines with J gene TRBJ1-1; D is undetermined. CDR3 length: 13 amino acids. Looked up from germline, CDR1 is MNHEY and CDR2 is SVGAGI. V lost 6 bases and J lost 3, with 11 bases in between. The CDR3 nucleotides read TGTGCCAGCAGGACTTTCTGGGACACTGAAGCTTTCTTT. Translation gives CASRTFWDTEAFF.

The gene calls are TRBV5-1 and TRBJ1-1, with unresolved D. The germline gives CDR1 SGHRS, CDR2 YFSETQ. The CDR3 spans 14 residues. Trimming took 1 base from V and 1 from J, leaving 8 bases between them. The CDR3 spells CASSLLSENTEAFF. For the CDR3, the DNA is TGCGCCAGCAGCTTGTTATCAGAGAACACTGAAGCTTTCTTT.

In regard to this clone: One end of the junction fails to match germline, which may point to a read error. The chain couples TRBV7-9 to TRBJ2-1; TRBD1 aligns across 11 bases. The CDR3 covers 18 residues. Germline CDR1 is SEHNR and CDR2 is FQNEAQ (reference sequence). The CDR3 region has the DNA TGTTCCAGCAGCTTATCTTTCGGGACAGGGGGCTCCTACAATGAGCAGTTCTTC. Translation: CSSSLSFGTGGSYNEQFF.

The chain joins TRBV5-6 to TRBJ2-7, with D possibly TRBD2 on 6 matching bases. The germline gives CDR1 SGHDT, CDR2 YYEEEE. CDR3 length equals 13 residues. Trimming took off 0 bases at V and 10 bases at J, with 14 bases between the two ends. The CDR3 region has the DNA TGTGCCAGCAGCTTGGAGGGGTTCGGGAGACAGTACTTC. Its translation is CASSLEGFGRQYF. The entire variable domain, with the rest obtained from reference TRBV5-6 and TRBJ2-7, is as follows: DAGVTQSPTHLIKTRGQQVTLRCSPKSGHDTVSWYQQALGQGPQFIFQYYEEEERQRGNFPDRFSGHQFPNYSSELNVNALLLGDSALYLCASSLEGFGRQYFGPGTRLTVT.

The chain recombines TRBV6-5 with TRBJ2-2; 9 bases match TRBD2. Germline trimming cut 5 bases from V and 3 bases from J; bases unmatched to any gene: 4. There are 15 residues in the CDR3. From germline, CDR1 is MNHEY and CDR2 SVGAGI. CDR3 nucleotide sequence: TGTGCCAGCAGTACTTTAGCGGGAGACACCGGGGAGCTGTTTTTT. It specifies CASSTLAGDTGELFF.